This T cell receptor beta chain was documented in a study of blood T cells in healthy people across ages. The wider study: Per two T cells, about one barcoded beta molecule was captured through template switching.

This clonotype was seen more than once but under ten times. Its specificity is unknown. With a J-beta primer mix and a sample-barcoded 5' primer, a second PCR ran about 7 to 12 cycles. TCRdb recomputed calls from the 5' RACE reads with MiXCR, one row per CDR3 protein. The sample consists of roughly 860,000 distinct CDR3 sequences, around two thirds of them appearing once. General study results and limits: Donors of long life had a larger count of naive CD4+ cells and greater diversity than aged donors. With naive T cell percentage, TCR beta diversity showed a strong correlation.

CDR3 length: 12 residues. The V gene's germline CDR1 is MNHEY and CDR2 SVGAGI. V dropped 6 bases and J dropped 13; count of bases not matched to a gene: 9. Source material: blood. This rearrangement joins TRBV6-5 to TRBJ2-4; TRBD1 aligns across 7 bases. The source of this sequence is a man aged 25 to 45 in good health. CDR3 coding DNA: TGTGCCAGCAGCGATACAGGGGTGGGGCAGTACTTC. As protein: CASSDTGVGQYF.